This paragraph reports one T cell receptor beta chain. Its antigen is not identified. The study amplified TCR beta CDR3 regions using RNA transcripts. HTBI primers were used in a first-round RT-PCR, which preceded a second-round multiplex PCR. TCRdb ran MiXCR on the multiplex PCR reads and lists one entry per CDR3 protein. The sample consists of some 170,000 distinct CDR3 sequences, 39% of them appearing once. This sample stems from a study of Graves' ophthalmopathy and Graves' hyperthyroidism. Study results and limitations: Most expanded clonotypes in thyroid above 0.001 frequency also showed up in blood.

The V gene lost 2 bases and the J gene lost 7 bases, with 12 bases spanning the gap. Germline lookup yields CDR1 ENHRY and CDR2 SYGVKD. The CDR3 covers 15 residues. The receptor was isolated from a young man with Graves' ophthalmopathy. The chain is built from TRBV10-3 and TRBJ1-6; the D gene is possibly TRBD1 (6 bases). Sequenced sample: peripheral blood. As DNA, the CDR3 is TGTGCCATCAGTGAGGAACAGGGAAAGAATTCACCCCTCCACTTT. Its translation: CAISEEQGKNSPLHF.